The 24 T cell receptor beta chains below all came from one sample that was sequenced in a study of identical twins. TCRdb called the 5' RACE reads again in MiXCR, with one record for every CDR3 protein. Altogether about 300,000 distinct CDR3 sequences are present, 9% to 15% being singletons, with the ten largest covering 7.2%. These data are also associated with another study on yellow fever vaccine responses in identical twins.

Sequencing was performed on CD8+ T cells sorted from blood. Receptor source: a woman younger than 30 in good health.

The chain has TRBV20-1 and TRBJ2-7, with D perhaps TRBD1 (6 bases). The CDR3 length is 13 residues. Germline CDR1 and CDR2: DFQATT and SNEGSKA (reference sequence). Trimming removed 4 bases at V and 3 bases at J, with 13 bases between. The CDR3 sequence: CSAIRRGGYEQYF. CDR3 nucleotide sequence: TGCAGTGCTATTCGCAGAGGGGGCTACGAGCAGTACTTC.

This clonotype was counted a few times. V gene TRBV12-3 or TRBV12-4 combines with J gene TRBJ1-3, with 7 bases lining up with TRBD1. V shed 5 bases and J 10 bases; nucleotides not matched to a gene: 5. CDR3 length: 12 residues. CDR3 amino acids: CASSADRTTIYF. Here the CDR3 DNA reads TGTGCCAGCAGTGCGGACAGGACGACCATATATTTT.

The gene calls are TRBV19 and TRBJ1-5; no clear D. CDR1 and CDR2 from the germline V gene are LNHDA and SQIVND (reference sequence). The V end was cut by 3 bases, the J end by 4 bases, with 10 bases between. The CDR3 runs 14 residues. The CDR3 protein is CASSIDMGNQPQHF. The CDR3 coding sequence is TGTGCCAGTAGTATTGATATGGGGAATCAGCCCCAGCATTTT.

The table lists this clonotype with a count of one. The CDR3 DNA is TGCAGTGCTCCGGGGCTAGCGAGTTACAATGAGCAGTTCTTC. Protein: CSAPGLASYNEQFF. This rearrangement joins TRBV20-1 to TRBJ2-1; D is possibly TRBD2 (6 bases). Germline V gene sequence: CDR1 DFQATT, CDR2 SNEGSKA (reference sequence). Trimming took 5 bases from V and 4 from J, leaving 15 bases between them. The CDR3 contains 14 residues.

The rearrangement uses TRBV7-8 and TRBJ2-7, with a weak D call TRBD2 (6 bases). The CDR3 is made up of 15 amino acids. CDR1 and CDR2 (germline): SGHVS, FQNEAQ. With 5 bases removed from V and 3 bases from J, the gap between germline ends came to 17 bases. For the CDR3, the DNA is TGTGCCAGCAGCCTAGGGACTGGTTTTGACTACGAGCAGTACGTC. This translates into CASSLGTGFDYEQYV.

This clonotype was counted a few times. The DNA of the CDR3 is TGCAGTGCTAGAGATGGACAGGTGGGATTTCGTGAGCAGTTCTTC. Encoded protein: CSARDGQVGFREQFF. This chain uses TRBV20-1 with TRBJ2-1; TRBD1 matches 7 bases. The CDR3 loop spans 15 amino acids. With V trimmed by 0 bases and J by 9 bases, 11 bases remained unmatched. Germline V gene lookup returns CDR1 DFQATT and CDR2 SNEGSKA (reference sequence).

V usage is TRBV7-8 and J usage is TRBJ2-1; a weak D match, TRBD2 (6 bases). The CDR3 spans 15 residues. Trimming took off 5 bases at V and 10 bases at J, with 21 bases between the two ends. Germline CDR1 reads SGHVS; CDR2 reads FQNEAQ. The CDR3 nucleotides are TGTGCCAGCAGCCCCCGGGGCGGGGCCGGGGGAGAGCAGTTCTTC. It yields the protein CASSPRGGAGGEQFF.

The genes are TRBV12-3 or TRBV12-4 and TRBJ1-1; perhaps TRBD1 as D (6 bases). The CDR3 totals 14 residues. Trimming left V 3 bases short and J 3 bases short, with 11 bases between. CDR3 DNA: TGTGCCAGCAGTTTGGCAGGGGCCGACACTGAAGCTTTCTTT. The encoded protein is CASSLAGADTEAFF.

This clonotype was counted between two and nine times. V gene TRBV5-5 combines with J gene TRBJ2-1; maybe TRBD2 (5 bases). Germline loops: CDR1 SGHKS, CDR2 YYEKEE (reference sequence). V was shortened by 0 bases and J by 0 bases, with 16 bases between the two germline ends. The CDR3 covers 18 residues. The CDR3 region is CASSLAVIASFSYNEQFF. DNA of the CDR3: TGTGCCAGCAGCTTGGCCGTAATAGCGAGCTTCTCCTACAATGAGCAGTTCTTC.

This chain joins TRBV7-9 and TRBJ2-1, with 7 bases matching TRBD2. This CDR3 has 14 residues. Per the germline V gene, CDR1 is SEHNR and CDR2 is FQNEAQ (reference sequence). J gave up 5 bases and V 5 bases, and 6 bases lay outside the gene matches. CDR3 sequence: CASSKTGTNNEQFF. The CDR3 region has the DNA TGTGCCAGCAGCAAAACCGGGACTAACAATGAGCAGTTCTTC.

This clonotype has only a few counts. The chain carries TRBV5-6 and TRBJ2-1, with D possibly being TRBD1 or TRBD2 (5 bases each). Germline CDR1 SGHDT, CDR2 YYEEEE. Trimming stripped 4 bases from V and 5 bases from J, with 19 bases between. CDR3 length equals 16 residues. DNA for the CDR3: TGTGCCAGCAGCAACCTAGCCAGCGAGGGACACAATGAGCAGTTCTTC. Translating it yields CASSNLASEGHNEQFF. The entire variable domain, with the rest obtained from reference TRBV5-6 and TRBJ2-1, is as follows: DAGVTQSPTHLIKTRGQQVTLRCSPKSGHDTVSWYQQALGQGPQFIFQYYEEEERQRGNFPDRFSGHQFPNYSSELNVNALLLGDSALYLCASSNLASEGHNEQFFGPGTRLTVL.

This clonotype was seen a handful of times. This chain connects TRBV24-1 to TRBJ2-2; 8 bases align to TRBD1. This CDR3 region has 13 residues. Trimming took 9 bases from V and 7 from J; bases not matched to a gene: 6. CDR1 and CDR2 (germline): KGHDR, SFDVKD. The CDR3 region is CATSGQGSGELFF. The CDR3 DNA follows: TGTGCCACCTCAGGACAGGGAAGCGGGGAGCTGTTTTTT.

V usage is TRBV29-1 and J usage is TRBJ1-2; no firm D call. The V gene's germline CDR1 is SQVTM and CDR2 ANQGSEA. The germline V and J ends were trimmed by 3 bases and 4 bases, with 9 bases remaining between them. The length of the CDR3 is 12 residues. CDR3 DNA sequence: TGCAGCGTTGACGGCGGGGTCTATGGCTACACCTTC. Its protein is CSVDGGVYGYTF.

The chain links TRBV6-1 to TRBJ2-3, with a tentative D call TRBD1 (6 bases). The CDR3 contains 14 residues. The germline CDR1 and CDR2 sequences are MNHNS and SASEGT. V lost 10 bases to trimming and J lost 2 bases, with 16 bases between them. CDR3 loop: CATDRGGATDTQYF. DNA of the CDR3: TGTGCCACCGACAGAGGGGGAGCCACAGATACGCAGTATTTT.

The chain links TRBV20-1 to TRBJ2-1; 12 nucleotides match TRBD2. The ends lost 0 bases at V and 9 bases at J; junction bases unmatched: 12. Germline V lookup: CDR1 DFQATT, CDR2 SNEGSKA (reference sequence). The CDR3 totals 17 residues. CDR3 DNA: TGCAGTGCTAGAGACGAGGGGGGGACTAGCGGGTTATTTGAGCAGTTCTTC. Translating gives CSARDEGGTSGLFEQFF.

This chain uses TRBV27 with TRBJ1-4; D not resolved. V was cut by 4 bases and J by 12 bases, with 15 bases left in between. CDR3 size: 13 residues. Germline V gene data show CDR1 as MNHEY and CDR2 as SMNVEV (reference sequence). The CDR3 DNA follows: TGTGCCAGCAGTTCCTACACTGGCTCGGAACTGTTTTTT. It translates to CASSSYTGSELFF.

The rearrangement links TRBV7-8 to TRBJ1-5; the D is unclear. The V end lost 0 bases, the J end lost 5 bases, and 8 bases lay between the germline ends. Germline V gene sequence: CDR1 SGHVS, CDR2 FQNEAQ. CDR3 size: 14 residues. CDR3 sequence reads: CASSLAVGDQPQHF. The CDR3 DNA reads as TGTGCCAGCAGCTTAGCAGTGGGCGATCAGCCCCAGCATTTT.

The table lists this clonotype with a few counts. The rearrangement links TRBV7-2 to TRBJ2-3, with D perhaps TRBD1 (5 bases). The CDR3 contains 13 residues. Trimming stripped 5 bases from V and 2 bases from J, with 8 bases between. Germline V gives CDR1 SGHTA, CDR2 FQGNSA. Here the CDR3 DNA reads TGTGCCAGCAGCATGACAGTCACAGATACGCAGTATTTT. Protein sequence: CASSMTVTDTQYF.

This clonotype appeared many times. The chain joins TRBV29-1 to TRBJ2-1; either TRBD1 or TRBD2 may fit D (6 bases each). Between the trimmed V and J ends, which lost 8 bases and 6 bases, there was a span of 17 bases. The germline V gene has CDR1 SQVTM and CDR2 ANQGSEA. The CDR3 contains 13 residues. CDR3 region: CSLIWGARNEQFF. The CDR3 coding sequence is TGCAGCTTAATCTGGGGGGCGCGCAATGAGCAGTTCTTC.

The chain combines TRBV12-3 or TRBV12-4 with TRBJ1-1, with TRBD1 matching 7 bases. Germline trimming cut 11 bases from V and 8 bases from J; bases unmatched to any gene: 11. The CDR3 covers 12 residues. CDR3 DNA sequence: TGTGCCGGCACTATAGGGGGACAGGAAGCTTTCTTT. This translates into CAGTIGGQEAFF.

The chain joins TRBV5-5 to TRBJ2-1; D not resolved. Germline values: CDR1 SGHKS, CDR2 YYEKEE (reference sequence). CDR3 size: 17 residues. V was cut by 0 bases and J by 4 bases, with 17 bases left in between. The CDR3 region is CASSLGAQAPPYNEQFF. Here the CDR3 DNA reads TGTGCCAGCAGCTTGGGGGCCCAGGCTCCCCCTTACAATGAGCAGTTCTTC. Using reference TRBV5-5 and TRBJ2-1 for the parts outside the CDR3, the full variable domain is DAGVTQSPTHLIKTRGQQVTLRCSPISGHKSVSWYQQVLGQGPQFIFQYYEKEERGRGNFPDRFSARQFPNYSSELNVNALLLGDSALYLCASSLGAQAPPYNEQFFGPGTRLTVL.

This clonotype was counted a few times. The chain joins TRBV28 to TRBJ2-1; 9 bases match TRBD1. Germline V gene data show CDR1 as MDHEN and CDR2 as SYDVKM. The CDR3 loop spans 15 amino acids. The V and J ends lost 10 bases and 6 bases, in that order; junction bases with no gene match: 13. The CDR3 spells CATQSPSDRGNEQFF. The CDR3 DNA reads TGTGCCACGCAGTCCCCCTCGGACAGGGGCAATGAGCAGTTCTTC.

This clonotype appeared many times. The genes are TRBV12-3 or TRBV12-4 and TRBJ2-1, with 9 nucleotides matching TRBD2. The CDR3 is made up of 15 amino acids. With 2 bases clipped from V and 7 bases from J, the junction kept 6 bases outside the gene matches. CDR3 coding DNA: TGTGCCAGCAGTTTATCAGCGGGAGGCTGGAATGAGCAGTTCTTC. Its translation: CASSLSAGGWNEQFF.

This clonotype was observed a handful of times. The rearrangement uses TRBV6-2 or TRBV6-3 and TRBJ1-1; D gene uncertain. The V end was cut by 5 bases, the J end by 1 base, with 8 bases between. The V gene's germline CDR1 is MNHEY and CDR2 SVGEGT. The CDR3 runs to 13 residues. The CDR3: CASSQTRNTEAFF. The CDR3 DNA sequence: TGTGCCAGCAGTCAAACAAGGAACACTGAAGCTTTCTTT.